These T cell receptor beta chains were read from a single sample in a study of T cells in Graves' hyperthyroidism and ophthalmopathy. From the multiplex PCR reads, TCRdb called clonotypes with MiXCR, one entry per CDR3 protein. Among 540,000 or so distinct CDR3 sequences listed, about 43% were seen once. Sequenced material: peripheral blood or thyroid tissue (not recorded which). The receptors shown here come from an adult woman with Graves' disease, either hyperthyroidism or ophthalmopathy (not recorded which). The CDR3 runs from the conserved cysteine through the conserved F or W. A D gene is named only where the DNA matches it firmly. Size values are once, few and many counts, or a class for expanded clones, and some rows have none.

d_gene: NA
v_gene: TRBV11-2
j_gene: TRBJ1-2
abundance: NA
CDR3nt: TGTGCCAGCAGCGTACTGGGGGTGAATGGCTACACCTTC
CDR3aa: CASSVLGVNGYTF

d_gene: NA
v_gene: TRBV4-1
j_gene: TRBJ1-2
abundance: NA
CDR3nt: TGCGCCAGCAGCCAACCTGGGGTTGGACGGAAAGCTAACTATGGCTACACCTTC
CDR3aa: CASSQPGVGRKANYGYTF

d_gene: TRBD1
v_gene: TRBV11-2
j_gene: TRBJ1-2
abundance: many
CDR3nt: TGTGCCAGCACCGAACATCCAGGGGGGGGCGTGTATGGCTACACCTTC
CDR3aa: CASTEHPGGGVYGYTF

d_gene: NA
v_gene: TRBV10-3
j_gene: TRBJ1-2
abundance: NA
CDR3nt: TGTGCCATCAGTGCTTTTAACCCAGGGTTAGGTTCCTATGGCTACACCTTC
CDR3aa: CAISAFNPGLGSYGYTF

d_gene: TRBD1
v_gene: TRBV6-6
j_gene: TRBJ1-1
abundance: few
CDR3nt: TGTGCCAGCAGCGACAGGGACACTGAAGCTTTCTTT
CDR3aa: CASSDRDTEAFF

d_gene: TRBD2
v_gene: TRBV15
j_gene: TRBJ2-7
abundance: once
CDR3nt: TGTGCCACCAGCAGTGAGAGCGGGAGGGCTGGTGGTGAGCAGTACTTC
CDR3aa: CATSSESGRAGGEQYF

d_gene: TRBD1
v_gene: TRBV9
j_gene: TRBJ1-4
abundance: NA
CDR3nt: TGTGCCAGCAGCGCCAGGGGGGGACAGGGTAATGAAAAACTGTTTTTT
CDR3aa: CASSARGGQGNEKLFF

d_gene: NA
v_gene: TRBV7-8
j_gene: TRBJ2-7
abundance: NA
CDR3nt: TGTGCCAGCAGCTCCGACCCGACAGCCCAACTAGGTCAATTGGTCGAGCAGTACTTC
CDR3aa: CASSSDPTAQLGQLVEQYF

d_gene: TRBD1
v_gene: TRBV7-2
j_gene: TRBJ1-2
abundance: many
CDR3nt: TGTGCCAGCAGCCCCCGACAGGGGGCGCTTGGCTACACCTTC
CDR3aa: CASSPRQGALGYTF

d_gene: TRBD1
v_gene: TRBV5-1
j_gene: TRBJ1-1
abundance: NA
CDR3nt: TGCGCCAGCACCCCAATCGGACAGGGGGCCACTGAAGCTTTCTTT
CDR3aa: CASTPIGQGATEAFF

d_gene: TRBD1
v_gene: TRBV7-9
j_gene: TRBJ1-6
abundance: NA
CDR3nt: TGTGCCAGCAGCTCCCGGGACAGGGGTCGGAATTCACCCCTCCACTTT
CDR3aa: CASSSRDRGRNSPLHF

d_gene: TRBD1
v_gene: TRBV7-9
j_gene: TRBJ2-7
abundance: NA
CDR3nt: TGTGCCAGCAGCACCCGACAGGGTGGTGGCTCATCCTACGAGCAGTACTTC
CDR3aa: CASSTRQGGGSSYEQYF

d_gene: TRBD2
v_gene: TRBV7-8
j_gene: TRBJ2-3
abundance: NA
CDR3nt: TGTGCCAGCAGCTTAGTAGCGGGAGCTTGGGATACGCAGTATTTT
CDR3aa: CASSLVAGAWDTQYF

d_gene: NA
v_gene: TRBV20-1
j_gene: TRBJ1-6
abundance: many
CDR3nt: TGCAGTGCTAGAGAGAGTGGGGCCGAAGTATCACCCCTCCACTTT
CDR3aa: CSARESGAEVSPLHF

d_gene: NA
v_gene: TRBV6-5
j_gene: TRBJ1-1
abundance: many
CDR3nt: TGTGCCAGCAGTGAAGCGTGGCAGGCGGGTACTGAAGCTTTCTTT
CDR3aa: CASSEAWQAGTEAFF

d_gene: TRBD2
v_gene: TRBV7-2
j_gene: TRBJ2-7
abundance: NA
CDR3nt: TGTGCCAGCAGCACCAGCGGGGTCTGGTCCTACGAGCAGTACTTC
CDR3aa: CASSTSGVWSYEQYF

d_gene: NA
v_gene: TRBV7-8
j_gene: TRBJ1-6
abundance: few
CDR3nt: TGTGCCAGCAACTTAGTTGGGGGGTCACCCCTCCACTTT
CDR3aa: CASNLVGGSPLHF

d_gene: NA
v_gene: TRBV7-9
j_gene: TRBJ1-5
abundance: NA
CDR3nt: TGTGCCAGCAGCTTAGCACCTATAGGTCAGCCCCAGCATTTT
CDR3aa: CASSLAPIGQPQHF

d_gene: TRBD1
v_gene: TRBV9
j_gene: TRBJ1-4
abundance: NA
CDR3nt: TGTGCCAGCAGCGGATCCCGGGACAGGGTCTATGAAAAACTGTTTTTT
CDR3aa: CASSGSRDRVYEKLFF

d_gene: NA
v_gene: TRBV7-3
j_gene: TRBJ1-4
abundance: NA
CDR3nt: TGTGCCAGCAGCTTAAGGCAGGGCATGGATGAAAAACTGTTTTTT
CDR3aa: CASSLRQGMDEKLFF

d_gene: NA
v_gene: TRBV30
j_gene: TRBJ1-1
abundance: NA
CDR3nt: TGTGCCTGGAGTGTAGGCGGACGGAACACTGAAGCTTTCTTT
CDR3aa: CAWSVGGRNTEAFF

d_gene: NA
v_gene: TRBV5-1
j_gene: TRBJ1-5
abundance: many
CDR3nt: TGCGCCAGCACGTCGTCCCCCAGGGGAGGCCAGCCCCAGCATTTT
CDR3aa: CASTSSPRGGQPQHF

d_gene: TRBD1
v_gene: TRBV20-1
j_gene: TRBJ2-1
abundance: NA
CDR3nt: TGCAGTGCTAGAGTCTCCGAGACAGGGAACACTGAGCAGTTCTTC
CDR3aa: CSARVSETGNTEQFF

d_gene: TRBD1
v_gene: TRBV19
j_gene: TRBJ1-1
abundance: NA
CDR3nt: TGTGCCAGTAATGACAGGGAGCTTGCTGAAGCTTTCTTT
CDR3aa: CASNDRELAEAFF

d_gene: NA
v_gene: TRBV29-1
j_gene: TRBJ2-2
abundance: NA
CDR3nt: TGCAGCGTTGAGGAGGTGACCGGGGAGCTGTTTTTT
CDR3aa: CSVEEVTGELFF

d_gene: TRBD2
v_gene: TRBV10-3
j_gene: TRBJ2-7
abundance: NA
CDR3nt: TGTGCCATCAGTCCTGCCCTGACTAGCGGGAAACACGAGCAGTACTTC
CDR3aa: CAISPALTSGKHEQYF